The 22 T cell receptor beta chains listed next were all sequenced from one sample in a study of cytomegalovirus exposure and HLA in healthy donors. PCR used 60 Vbeta primers and 13 Jbeta primers. Using immunoSEQ multiplex PCR, the repertoire was profiled, and TCRdb retains in-frame clones only, with some absent. The sample records some 130,000 clones, roughly three fifths being singletons. The sample taken for sequencing was PBMCs. The receptors originated from a man aged 40-49 years in good health and CMV-seropositive.

The V gene is TRBV2, the J gene TRBJ2-1, with D maybe TRBD2 (5 bases). Germline-derived CDR1 and CDR2 are SNHLY and FYNNEI. Trimming left V 6 bases short and J 12 bases short, with 24 bases between. This CDR3 contains 15 residues. Here the CDR3 reads CASRRETQSLSGQFF. The CDR3 bases are TGTGCCAGCAGGAGGGAGACTCAAAGCCTCAGTGGGCAGTTCTTC.

This rearrangement joins TRBV30 to TRBJ2-5, with 7 bases identical to TRBD1. The CDR3 spans 13 residues. Looked up from germline, CDR1 is GTSNPN and CDR2 is SVGIG (reference sequence). After removal of 2 bases from V and 5 bases from J, the junction contained 5 bases not matched to a gene. The CDR3 protein is CAWSRQGAETQYF. In DNA, the CDR3 is TGTGCCTGGAGTCGACAGGGTGCGGAGACCCAGTACTTC.

This clone occurred a few times. CDR3 sequence: CASGPGGNYGYTF. CDR3 DNA: TGTGCCAGCGGACCCGGAGGGAACTATGGCTACACCTTC. The chain carries TRBV7-3 and TRBJ1-2; D gene unclear. The ends were cut back, 8 bases at V and 2 bases at J, with 12 bases in the middle. The length of the CDR3 is 13 residues. CDR1 is SGHTA, CDR2 FQGTGA, per germline.

The chain employs TRBV6-5 and TRBJ2-1; 9 nucleotides agree with TRBD1. The V gene's germline CDR1 is MNHEY and CDR2 SVGAGI. J gave up 2 bases and V 6 bases, and 5 bases lay outside the gene matches. The CDR3 contains 15 residues. CDR3 sequence reads: CASSITGGAYNEQFF. The CDR3 DNA reads as TGTGCCAGCAGCATTACAGGGGGCGCCTACAATGAGCAGTTCTTC.

This clone was detected only a few times. This sample also contains other DNA sequences that code for the same CDR3. This chain connects TRBV6-4 to TRBJ1-1, with a tentative D call TRBD1 (6 bases). Germline CDR1 MRHNA, CDR2 SNTAGT. The CDR3 is 14 amino acids. V was clipped by 0 bases and J by 5 bases, with 10 bases between them. The CDR3: CASSDSSRGTEAFF. The CDR3 DNA is TGTGCCAGCAGTGACTCGAGCAGGGGAACTGAAGCTTTCTTT.

The chain is built from TRBV9 and TRBJ2-1; 15 nucleotides align to TRBD2. This CDR3 has 17 residues. Germline CDR1 reads SGDLS; CDR2 reads YYNGEE. J gave up 7 bases and V 4 bases, and 9 bases lay outside the gene matches. This CDR3 reads CASSFTGLAGGYNEQFF. CDR3 DNA: TGTGCCAGCAGCTTCACGGGACTAGCGGGAGGTTATAATGAGCAGTTCTTC.

The V gene is TRBV5-1, the J gene TRBJ2-5; D is perhaps TRBD1 (6 bases). The last part of the DNA fits TRBJ2-7 better; the J call may be wrong. The CDR3 totals 13 residues. The germline V gene encodes CDR1 SGHRS and CDR2 YFSETQ. The CDR3 spells CASSLQQGYEQYF. The CDR3, as DNA: TGCGCCAGCAGCTTGCAACAGGGCTACGAGCAGTACTTC.

This clone was found a few times. The rearrangement uses TRBV5-1 and TRBJ2-1; 11 positions match TRBD1. From germline, CDR1 is SGHRS and CDR2 YFSETQ. The CDR3 covers 17 residues. The V gene end was trimmed by 4 bases and the J gene end by 0 bases; junction bases not matched to a gene: 6. CDR3 region: CASSPRTGGFSYNEQFF. CDR3 DNA sequence: TGCGCCAGCAGCCCTCGGACAGGGGGCTTCTCCTACAATGAGCAGTTCTTC. Full variable domain (remainder filled in from reference TRBV5-1 and TRBJ2-1): KAGVTQTPRYLIKTRGQQVTLSCSPISGHRSVSWYQQTPGQGLQFLFEYFSETQRNKGNFPGRFSGRQFSNSRSEMNVSTLELGDSALYLCASSPRTGGFSYNEQFFGPGTRLTVL.

This rearrangement joins TRBV10-3 to TRBJ1-1; 9 bases fit TRBD1. The CDR3 is 14 residues long. V shed 10 bases and J 1 base; nucleotides not matched to a gene: 7. The germline V gene encodes CDR1 ENHRY and CDR2 SYGVKD. CDR3 sequence (DNA): TGTGCCACCGGCTTGGGACAGGGGAACACTGAAGCTTTCTTT. It encodes CATGLGQGNTEAFF.

This clone has more than one count but fewer than ten. This sequence joins TRBV4-3 and TRBJ1-1; weak D call: TRBD1 (5 bases). V lost 2 bases, J lost 1 base, and 11 bases lay in between. This CDR3 comprises 15 residues. The V gene's germline CDR1 is LGHNA and CDR2 YSLEER. Written as DNA, the CDR3 is TGCGCCAGCAGCCAAACAGACAGACAGAACACTGAAGCTTTCTTT. Protein sequence: CASSQTDRQNTEAFF.

The V gene is TRBV9, the J gene TRBJ1-2, with D perhaps matching TRBD1 (6 bases). Trimming removed 0 bases from V and 6 bases from J, with 12 bases in between. Germline CDR1 is SGDLS and CDR2 is YYNGEE. There are 14 residues in the CDR3. This chain's CDR3 is CASSVGGRDHGYTF. CDR3 DNA sequence: TGTGCCAGCAGCGTAGGGGGGCGCGACCATGGCTACACCTTC.

The V call is TRBV6-5, the J call TRBJ1-1; perhaps TRBD1 as D (5 bases). CDR1 and CDR2 from the germline V gene are MNHEY and SVGAGI. V shed 2 bases and J shed 11 bases, with 12 bases lying between them. The CDR3 runs 12 residues. The CDR3 coding sequence is TGTGCCAGCAGTTACAGGGGAATGGGGGCTTTCTTT. It codes for CASSYRGMGAFF.

V is TRBV6-6 and J is TRBJ2-4, with D possibly TRBD1 on 6 matching bases. Trimming pared 5 bases from V and 2 bases from J, leaving 13 bases between. The CDR3 is 15 amino acids. Germline V CDR1 and CDR2: MNHNY, SVGAGI (reference sequence). The CDR3: CASSITGTTKNIQYF. Here the CDR3 DNA reads TGTGCCAGCAGTATAACCGGGACAACCAAAAACATTCAGTACTTC.

This clone was found once. The rearrangement links TRBV10-3 to TRBJ2-2; 7 bases line up with TRBD1. After removal of 3 bases from V and 5 bases from J, the junction contained 9 bases not matched to a gene. The length of the CDR3 is 16 residues. Germline-derived CDR1 and CDR2 are ENHRY and SYGVKD. The DNA of the CDR3 is TGTGCCATCAGTGATGACAGGGCTCGACAAACCGGGGAGCTGTTTTTT. The encoded protein is CAISDDRARQTGELFF.

This chain connects TRBV7-2 to TRBJ2-2; no definite D call. The V end lost 6 bases, the J end lost 4 bases, and 6 bases lay between the germline ends. This CDR3 spans 12 amino acids. CDR1 and CDR2 (germline): SGHTA, FQGNSA. The CDR3 nucleotides are TGTGCCAGCAGTGTATTCACCGGGGAGCTGTTTTTT. Translating gives CASSVFTGELFF.

The chain combines TRBV2 with TRBJ1-4; 8 bases line up with TRBD1. CDR1 and CDR2 from the germline V gene are SNHLY and FYNNEI. The CDR3 consists of 15 residues. The V and J ends lost 2 bases and 2 bases, in that order; junction bases with no gene match: 1. In nucleotides, the CDR3 is TGTGCCAGCAGTGAAAACAGGGGGACTAATGAAAAACTGTTTTTT. Translation gives CASSENRGTNEKLFF.

J is TRBJ1-1 and V is TRBV7-9, with 9 nucleotides matching TRBD1. J was trimmed by 1 base and V by 6 bases; bases with no gene match: 12. CDR3 length equals 17 residues. CDR1 SEHNR and CDR2 FQNEAQ come from the germline V gene (reference sequence). The DNA of the CDR3 is TGTGCCAGCAGTCAGCCCGCCGGGACAGGGTCGAACACTGAAGCTTTCTTT. It codes for CASSQPAGTGSNTEAFF.

V is TRBV4-3 and J is TRBJ2-3; the match to TRBD2 covers 9 bases. CDR1 is LGHNA, CDR2 YSLEER, per germline. J gave up 7 bases and V 1 base, and 9 bases lay outside the gene matches. The CDR3 covers 16 residues. The CDR3 spells CASSQVASGVPNTQYF. The CDR3 DNA reads TGCGCCAGCAGCCAAGTAGCTAGCGGGGTTCCAAATACGCAGTATTTT.

This rearrangement joins TRBV25-1 to TRBJ1-3; 9 nucleotides line up with TRBD1. CDR3 length: 13 residues. Looked up from germline, CDR1 is MGHDK and CDR2 is SYGVNS. J was trimmed by 8 bases and V by 10 bases; bases with no gene match: 9. In DNA, the CDR3 is TGTGCCACCGGGACAGGGAGTATACACACCATATATTTT. Its translation is CATGTGSIHTIYF. The entire variable domain, with the rest obtained from reference TRBV25-1 and TRBJ1-3, is as follows: EADIYQTPRYLVIGTGKKITLECSQTMGHDKMYWYQQDPGMELHLIHYSYGVNSTEKGDLSSESTVSRIRTEHFPLTLESARPSHTSQYLCATGTGSIHTIYFGEGSWLTVV.

The chain carries TRBV27 and TRBJ2-1, with D tentatively TRBD1 (6 bases). V gave up 4 bases and J gave up 5 bases, with 15 bases separating them. Germline values: CDR1 MNHEY, CDR2 SMNVEV (reference sequence). The CDR3 is made up of 15 amino acids. The chain's CDR3 is CASSWGPRVNNEQFF. In DNA form, the CDR3 reads TGTGCCAGCAGTTGGGGGCCCAGAGTGAACAATGAGCAGTTCTTC.

The V call is TRBV27, the J call TRBJ2-1; D unclear. V lost 5 bases to trimming and J lost 2 bases, with 13 bases between them. From germline, CDR1 is MNHEY and CDR2 SMNVEV (reference sequence). The CDR3 runs 15 residues. CDR3 loop: CASSLGRRPYNEQFF. DNA of the CDR3: TGTGCCAGCAGTCTGGGCAGAAGGCCCTACAATGAGCAGTTCTTC.

V is TRBV7-9 and J is TRBJ1-3, with 9 nucleotides matching TRBD1. The CDR3 totals 19 residues. The V and J ends lost 5 bases and 2 bases, in that order; junction bases with no gene match: 16. The germline gives CDR1 SEHNR, CDR2 FQNEAQ (reference sequence). CDR3: CASSPRRDRDFVAGNTIYF. The CDR3 nucleotides read TGTGCCAGCAGCCCTCGCCGGGACAGGGATTTTGTCGCTGGAAACACCATATATTTT.